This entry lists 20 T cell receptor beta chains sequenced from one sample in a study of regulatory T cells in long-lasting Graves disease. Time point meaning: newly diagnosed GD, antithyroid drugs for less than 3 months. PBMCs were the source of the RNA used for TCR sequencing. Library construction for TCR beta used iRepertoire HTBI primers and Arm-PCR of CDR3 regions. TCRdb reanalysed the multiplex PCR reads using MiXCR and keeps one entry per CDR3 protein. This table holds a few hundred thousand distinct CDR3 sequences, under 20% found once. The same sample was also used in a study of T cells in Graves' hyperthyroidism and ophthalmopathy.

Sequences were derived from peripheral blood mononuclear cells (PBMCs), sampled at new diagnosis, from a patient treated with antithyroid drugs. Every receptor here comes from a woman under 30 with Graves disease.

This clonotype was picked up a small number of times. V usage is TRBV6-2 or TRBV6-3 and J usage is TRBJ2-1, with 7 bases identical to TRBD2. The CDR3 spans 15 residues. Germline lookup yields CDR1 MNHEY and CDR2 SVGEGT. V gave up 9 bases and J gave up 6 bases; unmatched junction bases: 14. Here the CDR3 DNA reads TGTGCCAGTAACCCTAGCGGCACTATTCCCAATGAGCAGTTCTTC. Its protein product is CASNPSGTIPNEQFF.

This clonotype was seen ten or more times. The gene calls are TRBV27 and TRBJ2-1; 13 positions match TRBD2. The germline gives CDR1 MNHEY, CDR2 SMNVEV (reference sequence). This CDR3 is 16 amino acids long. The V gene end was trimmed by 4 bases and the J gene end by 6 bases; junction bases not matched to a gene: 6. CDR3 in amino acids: CASSSPWTSGSNEQFF. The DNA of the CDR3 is TGTGCCAGCAGTTCCCCATGGACTAGCGGGAGCAATGAGCAGTTCTTC.

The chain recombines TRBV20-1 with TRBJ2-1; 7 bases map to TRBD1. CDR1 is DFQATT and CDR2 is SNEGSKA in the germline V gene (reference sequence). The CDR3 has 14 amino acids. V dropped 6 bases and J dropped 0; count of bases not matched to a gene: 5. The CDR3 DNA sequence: TGCAGTGCGATGACAGGGCGCTCCTACAATGAGCAGTTCTTC. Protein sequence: CSAMTGRSYNEQFF.

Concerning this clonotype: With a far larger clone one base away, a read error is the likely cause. The CDR3 nucleotides are TGTGCCAGCAGCTTCAGGGACAGAAACCACAATGATCAGTTCTTC. Protein sequence: CASSFRDRNHNDQFF. This chain links TRBV11-2 with TRBJ2-4; 7 nucleotides match TRBD1. Gene TRBJ2-1 matches the end of the DNA better, so the J call may be wrong. CDR1 SGHAT and CDR2 FQNNGV come from the germline V gene. The CDR3 length is 15 residues.

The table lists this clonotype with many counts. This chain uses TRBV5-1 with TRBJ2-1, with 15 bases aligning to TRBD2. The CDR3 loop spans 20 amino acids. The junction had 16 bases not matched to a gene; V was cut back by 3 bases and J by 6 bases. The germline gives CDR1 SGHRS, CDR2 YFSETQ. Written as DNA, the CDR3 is TGCGCCAGCAGCTCTAGGGGGGCCAGGACTAGCGGGAGGGCCGGCAATGAGCAGTTCTTC. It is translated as CASSSRGARTSGRAGNEQFF.

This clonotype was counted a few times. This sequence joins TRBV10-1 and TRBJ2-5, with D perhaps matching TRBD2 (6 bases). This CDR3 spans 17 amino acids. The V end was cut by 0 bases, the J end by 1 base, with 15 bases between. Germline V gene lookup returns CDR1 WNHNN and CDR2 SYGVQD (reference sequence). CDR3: CASSESHGAGFQETQYF. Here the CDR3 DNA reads TGCGCCAGCAGTGAGTCGCACGGGGCGGGATTCCAAGAGACCCAGTACTTC.

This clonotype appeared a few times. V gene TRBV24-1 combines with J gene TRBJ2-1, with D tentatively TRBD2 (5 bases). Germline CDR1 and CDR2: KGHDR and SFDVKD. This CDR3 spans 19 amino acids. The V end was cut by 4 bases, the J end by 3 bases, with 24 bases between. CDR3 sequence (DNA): TGTGCCACCAGTGACAACTTGAAACGAGGGCCCTTCTTCTACAATGAGCAGTTCTTC. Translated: CATSDNLKRGPFFYNEQFF.

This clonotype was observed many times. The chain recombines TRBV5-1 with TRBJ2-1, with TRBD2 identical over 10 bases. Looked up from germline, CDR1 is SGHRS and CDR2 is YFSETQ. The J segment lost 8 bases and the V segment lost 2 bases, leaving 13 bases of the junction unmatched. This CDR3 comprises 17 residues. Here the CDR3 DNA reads TGCGCCAGCAGCTTAGGCCCACTAGCGGGAAGGGGGGATGAGCAGTTCTTC. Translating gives CASSLGPLAGRGDEQFF.

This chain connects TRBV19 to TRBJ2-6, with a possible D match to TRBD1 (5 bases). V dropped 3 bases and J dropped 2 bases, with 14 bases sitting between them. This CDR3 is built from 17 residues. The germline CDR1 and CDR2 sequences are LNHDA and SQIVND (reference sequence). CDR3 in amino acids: CASSIGYRQTGANVLTF. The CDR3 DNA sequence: TGTGCCAGTAGTATCGGGTACAGGCAAACTGGGGCCAACGTCCTGACTTTC.

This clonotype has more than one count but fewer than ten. The CDR3 protein is CASTSGGLRTGELFF. For the CDR3, the DNA is TGTGCCAGCACTTCAGGCGGGCTGAGGACCGGGGAGCTGTTTTTT. The chain uses TRBV2 and TRBJ2-2; tentative D call: TRBD2 (5 bases). Trimming pared 7 bases from V and 5 bases from J, leaving 17 bases between. Germline values: CDR1 SNHLY, CDR2 FYNNEI. The CDR3 spans 15 residues.

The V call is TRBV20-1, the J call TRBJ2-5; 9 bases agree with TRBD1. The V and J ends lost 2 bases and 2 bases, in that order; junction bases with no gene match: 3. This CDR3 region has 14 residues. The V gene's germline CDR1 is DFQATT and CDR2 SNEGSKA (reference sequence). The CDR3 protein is CSARSDRGQETQYF. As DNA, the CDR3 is TGCAGTGCTAGATCGGACAGGGGTCAAGAGACCCAGTACTTC.

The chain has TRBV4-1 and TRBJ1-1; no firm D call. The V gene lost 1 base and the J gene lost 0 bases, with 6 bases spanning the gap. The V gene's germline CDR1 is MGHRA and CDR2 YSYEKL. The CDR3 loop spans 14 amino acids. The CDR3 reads CASSQARMNTEAFF. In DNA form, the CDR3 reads TGCGCCAGCAGCCAAGCACGGATGAACACTGAAGCTTTCTTT.

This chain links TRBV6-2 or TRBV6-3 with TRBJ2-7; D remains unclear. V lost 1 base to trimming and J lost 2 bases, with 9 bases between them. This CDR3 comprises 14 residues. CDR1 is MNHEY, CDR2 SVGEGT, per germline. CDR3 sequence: CASSYYGGPYEQYF. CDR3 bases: TGTGCCAGCAGTTACTACGGCGGACCCTACGAGCAGTACTTC.

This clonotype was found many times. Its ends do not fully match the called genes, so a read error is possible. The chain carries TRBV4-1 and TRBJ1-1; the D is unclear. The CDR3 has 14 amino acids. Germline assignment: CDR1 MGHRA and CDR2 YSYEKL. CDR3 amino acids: CASSQEGVNTEAFF. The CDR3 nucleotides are TGTGCCAGCAGCCAAGAAGGAGTGAACACTGAAGCTTTCTTT.

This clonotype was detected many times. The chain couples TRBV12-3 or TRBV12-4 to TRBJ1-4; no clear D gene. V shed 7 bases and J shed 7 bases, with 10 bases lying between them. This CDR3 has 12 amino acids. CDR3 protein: CASTGRGEKLFF. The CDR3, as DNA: TGTGCCAGCACCGGACGGGGTGAAAAACTGTTTTTT.

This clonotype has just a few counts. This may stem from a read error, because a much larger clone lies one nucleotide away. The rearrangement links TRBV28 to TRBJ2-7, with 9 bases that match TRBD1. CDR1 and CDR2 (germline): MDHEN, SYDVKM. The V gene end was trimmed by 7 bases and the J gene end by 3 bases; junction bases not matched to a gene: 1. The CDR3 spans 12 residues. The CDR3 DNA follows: TGTGCCAGCACGGGACAGGGCTACGAGCAGTACTTC. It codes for CASTGQGYEQYF. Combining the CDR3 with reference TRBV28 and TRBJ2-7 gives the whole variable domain DVKVTQSSRYLVKRTGEKVFLECVQDMDHENMFWYRQDPGLGLRLIYFSYDVKMKEKGDIPEGYSVSREKKERFSLILESASTNQTSMYLCASTGQGYEQYFGPGTRLTVT.

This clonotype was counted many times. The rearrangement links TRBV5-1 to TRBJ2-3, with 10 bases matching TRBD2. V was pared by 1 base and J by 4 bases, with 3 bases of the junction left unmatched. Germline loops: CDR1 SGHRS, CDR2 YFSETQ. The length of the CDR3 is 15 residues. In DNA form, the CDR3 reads TGCGCCAGCAGCTTGCTAGCGGGGGATGCAGATACGCAGTATTTT. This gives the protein CASSLLAGDADTQYF.

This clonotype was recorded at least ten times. The CDR3 region is CASSQVGGRSEAFF. The CDR3 bases are TGTGCCAGCAGCCAAGTGGGGGGAAGGAGTGAAGCTTTCTTT. The chain uses TRBV3-1 and TRBJ1-1; D may be TRBD1 (5 bases). The V gene's germline CDR1 is LGHDT and CDR2 YNNKEL (reference sequence). Trimming took 1 base from V and 7 from J, leaving 13 bases between them. The CDR3 length is 14 residues.

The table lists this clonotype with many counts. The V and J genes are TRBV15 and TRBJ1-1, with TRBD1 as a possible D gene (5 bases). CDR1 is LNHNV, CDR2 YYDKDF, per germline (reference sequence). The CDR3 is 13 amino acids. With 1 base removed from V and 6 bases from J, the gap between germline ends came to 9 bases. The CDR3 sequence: CATSRVRGSEAFF. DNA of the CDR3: TGTGCCACCAGCAGAGTGAGGGGTTCTGAAGCTTTCTTT.

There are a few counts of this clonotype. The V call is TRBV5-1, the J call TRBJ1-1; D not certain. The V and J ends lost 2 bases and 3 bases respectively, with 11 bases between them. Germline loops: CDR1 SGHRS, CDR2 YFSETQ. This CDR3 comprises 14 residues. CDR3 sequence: CASSLSEEDTEAFF. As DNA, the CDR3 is TGCGCCAGCAGCTTATCGGAGGAGGACACTGAAGCTTTCTTT.